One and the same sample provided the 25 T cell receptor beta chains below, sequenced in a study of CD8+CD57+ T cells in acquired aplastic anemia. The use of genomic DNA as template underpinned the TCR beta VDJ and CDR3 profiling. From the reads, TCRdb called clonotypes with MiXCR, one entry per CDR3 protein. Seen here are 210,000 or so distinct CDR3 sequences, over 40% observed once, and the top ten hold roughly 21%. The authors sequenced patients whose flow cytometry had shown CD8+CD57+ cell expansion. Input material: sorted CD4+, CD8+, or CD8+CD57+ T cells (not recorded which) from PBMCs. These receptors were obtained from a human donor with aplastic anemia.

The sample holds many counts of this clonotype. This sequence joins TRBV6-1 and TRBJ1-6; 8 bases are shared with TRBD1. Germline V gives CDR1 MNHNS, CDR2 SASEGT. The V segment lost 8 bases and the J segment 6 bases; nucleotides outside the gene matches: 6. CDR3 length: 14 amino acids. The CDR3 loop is CASHHRGSNSPLHF. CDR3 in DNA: TGTGCCAGCCACCACAGGGGGAGTAATTCACCCCTCCACTTT.

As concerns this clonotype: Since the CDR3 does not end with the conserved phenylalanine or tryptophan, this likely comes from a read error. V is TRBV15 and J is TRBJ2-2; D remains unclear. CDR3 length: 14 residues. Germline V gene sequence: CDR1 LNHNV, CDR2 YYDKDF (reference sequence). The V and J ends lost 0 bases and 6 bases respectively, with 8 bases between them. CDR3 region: CATSRDAASGELFL. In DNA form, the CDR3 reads TGTGCCACCAGCAGAGATGCAGCGTCCGGGGAGCTGTTTCTT.

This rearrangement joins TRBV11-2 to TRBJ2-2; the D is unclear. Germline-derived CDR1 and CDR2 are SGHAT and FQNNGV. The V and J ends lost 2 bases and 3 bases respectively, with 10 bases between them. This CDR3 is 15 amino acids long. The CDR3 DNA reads TGTGCCAGCAGCTTAAGGACCACCTACACCGGGGAGCTGTTTTTT. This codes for CASSLRTTYTGELFF.

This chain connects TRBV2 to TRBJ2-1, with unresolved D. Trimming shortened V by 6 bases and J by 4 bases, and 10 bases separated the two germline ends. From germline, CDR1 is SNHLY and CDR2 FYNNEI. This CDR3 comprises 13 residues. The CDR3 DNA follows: TGTGCCAGCAGCTTGCCCGGATACAATGAGCAGTTCTTC. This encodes CASSLPGYNEQFF. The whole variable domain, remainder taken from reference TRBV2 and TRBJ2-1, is EPEVTQTPSHQVTQMGQEVILRCVPISNHLYFYWYRQILGQKVEFLVSFYNNEISEKSEIFDDQFSVERPDGSNFTLKIRSTKLEDSAMYFCASSLPGYNEQFFGPGTRLTVL.

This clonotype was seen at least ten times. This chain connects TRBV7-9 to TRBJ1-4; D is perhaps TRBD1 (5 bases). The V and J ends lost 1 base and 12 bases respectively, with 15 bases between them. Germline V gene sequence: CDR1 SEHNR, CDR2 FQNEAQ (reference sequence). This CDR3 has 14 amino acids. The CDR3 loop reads CASSLGNEGGELFF. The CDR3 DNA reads TGTGCCAGCAGCTTAGGAAACGAGGGAGGGGAACTGTTTTTT.

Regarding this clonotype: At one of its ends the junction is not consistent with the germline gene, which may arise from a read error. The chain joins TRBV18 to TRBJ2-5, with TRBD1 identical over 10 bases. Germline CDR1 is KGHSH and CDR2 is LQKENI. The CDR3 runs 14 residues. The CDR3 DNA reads TGTGCCAGCTCACCCGACAGGGGGCGAGACACTGAAGCTTTC. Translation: CASSPDRGRDTEAF.

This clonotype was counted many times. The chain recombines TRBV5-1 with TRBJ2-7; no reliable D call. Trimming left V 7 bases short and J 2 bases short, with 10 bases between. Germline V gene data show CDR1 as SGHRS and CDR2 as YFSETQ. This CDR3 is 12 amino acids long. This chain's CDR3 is CASGDKAYEQYF. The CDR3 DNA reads TGCGCCAGCGGCGACAAAGCCTACGAGCAGTACTTC.

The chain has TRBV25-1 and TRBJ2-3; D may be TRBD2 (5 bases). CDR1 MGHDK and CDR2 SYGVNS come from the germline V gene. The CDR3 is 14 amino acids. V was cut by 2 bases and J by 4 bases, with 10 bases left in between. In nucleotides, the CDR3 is TGTGCCAGCAGTGAAGCTAGCTTATCAGATACGCAGTATTTT. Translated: CASSEASLSDTQYF. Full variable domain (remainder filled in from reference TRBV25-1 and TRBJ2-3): EADIYQTPRYLVIGTGKKITLECSQTMGHDKMYWYQQDPGMELHLIHYSYGVNSTEKGDLSSESTVSRIRTEHFPLTLESARPSHTSQYLCASSEASLSDTQYFGPGTRLTVL.

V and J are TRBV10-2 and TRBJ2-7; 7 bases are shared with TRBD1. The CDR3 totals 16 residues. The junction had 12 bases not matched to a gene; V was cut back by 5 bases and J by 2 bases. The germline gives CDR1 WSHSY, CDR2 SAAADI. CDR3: CASSSPGRQGAYEQYF. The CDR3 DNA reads TGCGCCAGCAGTTCCCCTGGCAGACAGGGTGCCTACGAGCAGTACTTC.

The CDR3 nucleotides read TGCAGCTTGGAAACTAGCGGGGGAGAGCAGTACTTC. Translated: CSLETSGGEQYF. This chain uses TRBV29-1 with TRBJ2-7; TRBD2 matches 11 bases. V shed 8 bases and J 7 bases; nucleotides not matched to a gene: 7. In germline, CDR1 is SQVTM, CDR2 ANQGSEA. The CDR3 runs 12 residues.

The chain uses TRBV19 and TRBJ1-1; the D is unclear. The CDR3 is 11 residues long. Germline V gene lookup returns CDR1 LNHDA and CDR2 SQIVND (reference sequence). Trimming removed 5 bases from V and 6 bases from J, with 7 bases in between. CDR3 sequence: CASSFYAEAFF. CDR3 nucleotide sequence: TGTGCCAGTAGTTTTTACGCTGAAGCTTTCTTT.

The CDR3: CASMTGPSNTGELFF. Here the CDR3 DNA reads TGCGCCAGCATGACCGGGCCCTCAAACACCGGGGAGCTGTTTTTT. The chain recombines TRBV10-2 with TRBJ2-2; unclear D gene. There are 15 residues in the CDR3. Per germline, CDR1 WSHSY and CDR2 SAAADI. V dropped 7 bases and J dropped 2 bases, with 14 bases sitting between them.

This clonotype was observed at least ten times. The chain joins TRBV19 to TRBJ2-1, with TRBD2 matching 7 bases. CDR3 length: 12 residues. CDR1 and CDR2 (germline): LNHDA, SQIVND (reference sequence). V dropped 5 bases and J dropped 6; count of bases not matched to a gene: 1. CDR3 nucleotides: TGTGCCAGTAGTGGGAGGGGCAATGAGCAGTTCTTC. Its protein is CASSGRGNEQFF.

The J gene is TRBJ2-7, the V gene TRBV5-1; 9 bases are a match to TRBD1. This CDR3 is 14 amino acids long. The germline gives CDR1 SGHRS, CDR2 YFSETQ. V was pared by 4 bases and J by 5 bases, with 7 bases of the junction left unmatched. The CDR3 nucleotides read TGCGCCAGCAGCCAGTACGGGACAGGGCACGAGCAGTACTTC. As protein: CASSQYGTGHEQYF.

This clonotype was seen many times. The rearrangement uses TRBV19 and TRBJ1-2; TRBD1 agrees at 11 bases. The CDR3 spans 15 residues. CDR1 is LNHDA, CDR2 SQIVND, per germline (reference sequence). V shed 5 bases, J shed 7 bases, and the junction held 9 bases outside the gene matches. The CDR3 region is CASSPTSGTGGGYTF. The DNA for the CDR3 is TGTGCCAGTAGTCCGACCTCCGGGACAGGGGGTGGCTACACCTTC.

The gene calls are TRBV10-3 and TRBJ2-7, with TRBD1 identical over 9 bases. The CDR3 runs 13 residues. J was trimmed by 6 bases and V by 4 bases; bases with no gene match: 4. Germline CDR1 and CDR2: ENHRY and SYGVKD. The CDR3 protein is CAISGDREGEQYF. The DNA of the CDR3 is TGTGCCATCAGTGGGGACAGGGAGGGCGAGCAGTACTTC.

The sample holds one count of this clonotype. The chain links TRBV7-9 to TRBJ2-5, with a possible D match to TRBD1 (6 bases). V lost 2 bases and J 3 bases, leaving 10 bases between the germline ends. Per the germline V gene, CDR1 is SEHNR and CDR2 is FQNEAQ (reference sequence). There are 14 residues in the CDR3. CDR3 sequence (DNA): TGTGCCAGCAGCTTAAGTACAGGGAAAGAGACCCAGTACTTC. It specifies CASSLSTGKETQYF.

CDR3 sequence: CSVESEGILYGYTF. For the CDR3, the DNA is TGCAGCGTTGAATCGGAGGGCATCCTCTATGGCTACACCTTC. The genes are TRBV29-1 and TRBJ1-2; D unresolved. Germline lookup yields CDR1 SQVTM and CDR2 ANQGSEA. Trimming took 2 bases from V and 4 from J, leaving 14 bases between them. CDR3 length: 14 residues.

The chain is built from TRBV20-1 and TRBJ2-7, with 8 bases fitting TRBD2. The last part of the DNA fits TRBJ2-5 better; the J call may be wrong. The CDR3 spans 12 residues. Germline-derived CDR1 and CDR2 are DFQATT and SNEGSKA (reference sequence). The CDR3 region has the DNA TGCAGCCCTGAACGGGGGGGAGAGACCCAGTACTTC. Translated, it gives CSPERGGETQYF.

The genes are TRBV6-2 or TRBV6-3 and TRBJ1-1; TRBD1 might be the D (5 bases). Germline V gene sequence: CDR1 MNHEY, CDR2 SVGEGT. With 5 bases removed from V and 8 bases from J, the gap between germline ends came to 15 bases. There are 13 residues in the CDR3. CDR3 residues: CASSRAGRGEAFF. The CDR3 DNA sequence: TGTGCCAGCAGTCGGGCGGGACGGGGAGAAGCTTTCTTT.

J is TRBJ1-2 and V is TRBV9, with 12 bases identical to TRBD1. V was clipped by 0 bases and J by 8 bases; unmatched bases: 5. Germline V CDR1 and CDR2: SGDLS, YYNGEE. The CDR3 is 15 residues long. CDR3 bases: TGTGCCAGCAGCGTAGATGGGACAGGGGGCCGAGGCTACACCTTC. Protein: CASSVDGTGGRGYTF.

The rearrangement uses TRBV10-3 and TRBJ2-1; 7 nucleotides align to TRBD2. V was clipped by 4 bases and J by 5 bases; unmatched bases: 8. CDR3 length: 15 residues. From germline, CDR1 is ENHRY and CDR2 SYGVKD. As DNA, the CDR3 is TGTGCCATCAGTGGACGGGGCGGGAGAAACAATGAGCAGTTCTTC. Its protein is CAISGRGGRNNEQFF.

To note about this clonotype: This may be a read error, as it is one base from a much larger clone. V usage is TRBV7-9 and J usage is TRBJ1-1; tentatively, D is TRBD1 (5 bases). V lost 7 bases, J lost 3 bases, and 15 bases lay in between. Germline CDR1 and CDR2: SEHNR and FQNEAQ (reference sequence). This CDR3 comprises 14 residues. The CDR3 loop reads CASTPGGVHTEAFF. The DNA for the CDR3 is TGTGCCAGCACCCCGGGGGGGGTGCACACTGAAGCTTTCTTT.

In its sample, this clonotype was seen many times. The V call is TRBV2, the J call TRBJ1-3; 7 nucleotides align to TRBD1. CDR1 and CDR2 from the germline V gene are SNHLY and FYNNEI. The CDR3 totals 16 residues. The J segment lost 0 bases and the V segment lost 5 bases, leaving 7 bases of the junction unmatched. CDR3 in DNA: TGTGCCAGCAGTCCGGGACAGTTTTACTCTGGAAACACCATATATTTT. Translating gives CASSPGQFYSGNTIYF. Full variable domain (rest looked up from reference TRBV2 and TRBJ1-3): EPEVTQTPSHQVTQMGQEVILRCVPISNHLYFYWYRQILGQKVEFLVSFYNNEISEKSEIFDDQFSVERPDGSNFTLKIRSTKLEDSAMYFCASSPGQFYSGNTIYFGEGSWLTVV.

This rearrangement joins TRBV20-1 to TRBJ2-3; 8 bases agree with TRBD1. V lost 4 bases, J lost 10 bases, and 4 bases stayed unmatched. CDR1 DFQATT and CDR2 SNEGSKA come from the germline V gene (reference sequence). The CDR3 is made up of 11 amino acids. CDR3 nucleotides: TGCAGTGCTACCCAGGGGGCGGCGCAGTATTTT. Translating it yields CSATQGAAQYF.